This T cell receptor beta chain was observed in a study of beta chain features in type 1 diabetes. Whole-study results and caveats: Whether HLA type influences TCRB rearrangement remained unresolved here. All four CD4+ subsets from Type 1 diabetes patients carried moderately but significantly shorter TCRB CDR3s.

This clone came up a few times. The target antigen is unknown. Per donor, one heparinised blood draw averaged about 110 mL. Naive, central memory, regulatory and stem cell-like memory cells within the CD4+ compartment were sorted using CD45RO/CCR7/CD25/CD127/CD95/CD27. Every bit of the isolated RNA underwent reverse transcription, so sequencing read expressed TCRB transcripts. The data were produced by immunoSEQ multiplex PCR, yet TCRdb's version contains in-frame clones alone and is incomplete. The sample carries about 40,000 clones, roughly 50% recorded once. The sample taken for sequencing was central memory CD4+ T cells from blood. The clonotype was recovered from a woman aged 18-35 years in good health.

The CDR3 DNA follows: TGTGCCAGCAGCTTGGCAACGGGAGACACTGAAGCTTTCTTT. It codes for CASSLATGDTEAFF. The chain links TRBV5-4 to TRBJ1-1; D not certain. The CDR3 spans 14 residues. Trimming left V 0 bases short and J 3 bases short, with 9 bases between. Looked up from germline, CDR1 is SGHNT and CDR2 is YYREEE (reference sequence).